This T cell receptor (beta chain) was obtained from a study of blood T cell repertoires in COVID-19. For the study at large: From T cells, B-cell-depleted T cells, or PBMCs came the material, which was cDNA or gDNA.

CDR1 and CDR2 from the germline V gene are MNHEY and SVGAGI. The CDR3 is made up of 15 amino acids. J gave up 7 bases and V 6 bases, and 9 bases lay outside the gene matches. In its sample, this clone was seen a few times. Repertoires were generated with immunoSEQ multiplex PCR, while TCRdb's copy carries only in-frame clones and drops some. The sample has approximately 530,000 clones, around nine tenths seen once. Seattle's enrolled individuals joined amid active infection and were then monitored longitudinally. The clonotype comes from a woman aged 45-60 years with COVID-19, enrolled during active disease. Sequencing input: peripheral blood. V gene TRBV6-5 combines with J gene TRBJ1-5, with 10 bases fitting TRBD1. CDR3: CASSPSGQGTQPQHF. CDR3 nucleotides: TGTGCCAGCAGCCCGTCGGGACAGGGGACACAGCCCCAGCATTTT.